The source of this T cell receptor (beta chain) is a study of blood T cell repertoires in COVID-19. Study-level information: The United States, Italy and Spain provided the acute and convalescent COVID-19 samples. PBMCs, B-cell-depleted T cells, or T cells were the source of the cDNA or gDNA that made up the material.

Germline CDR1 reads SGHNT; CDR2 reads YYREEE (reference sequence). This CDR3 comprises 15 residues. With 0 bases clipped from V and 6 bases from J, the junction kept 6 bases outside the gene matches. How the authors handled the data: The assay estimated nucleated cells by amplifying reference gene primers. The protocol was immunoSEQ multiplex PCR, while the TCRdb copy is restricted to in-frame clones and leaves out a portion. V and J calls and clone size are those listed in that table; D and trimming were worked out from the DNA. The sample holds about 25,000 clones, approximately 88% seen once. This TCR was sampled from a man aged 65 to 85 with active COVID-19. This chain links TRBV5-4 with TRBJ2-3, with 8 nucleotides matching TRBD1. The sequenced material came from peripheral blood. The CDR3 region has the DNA TGTGCCAGCAGCTTGGGGACAGGGTCCATGGATACGCAGTATTTT. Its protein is CASSLGTGSMDTQYF.